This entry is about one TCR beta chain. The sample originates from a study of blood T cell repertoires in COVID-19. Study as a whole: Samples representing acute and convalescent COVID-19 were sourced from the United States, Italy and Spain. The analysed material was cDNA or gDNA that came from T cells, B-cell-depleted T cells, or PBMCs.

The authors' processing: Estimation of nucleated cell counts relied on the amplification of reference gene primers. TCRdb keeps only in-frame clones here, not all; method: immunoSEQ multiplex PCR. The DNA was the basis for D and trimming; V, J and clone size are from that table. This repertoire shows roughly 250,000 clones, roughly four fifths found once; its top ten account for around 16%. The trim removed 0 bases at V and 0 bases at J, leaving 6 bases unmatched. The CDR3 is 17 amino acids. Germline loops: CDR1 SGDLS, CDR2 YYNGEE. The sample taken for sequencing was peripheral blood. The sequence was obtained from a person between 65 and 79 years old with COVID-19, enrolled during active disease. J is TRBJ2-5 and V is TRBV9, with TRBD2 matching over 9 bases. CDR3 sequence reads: CASSVEAAGGDQETQYF. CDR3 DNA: TGTGCCAGCAGCGTAGAAGCTGCGGGGGGGGACCAAGAGACCCAGTACTTC.